The 9 T cell receptor beta chains reported below all come from one sample, sequenced in a study of T-cell reconstitution after alpha-beta-depleted transplantation in children. The TCRbeta library was prepared with unique molecular identifiers. TCRdb used MiXCR to reprocess the PCR reads, holding one entry per CDR3 protein. The sample has 250,000 to 300,000 distinct CDR3 sequences; 10% are singletons. This sample comprised PBMCs, obtained before TCRalphabeta/CD19-depleted stem cell transplant. Receptor source: a boy less than two years old with acute myeloid leukemia, due to receive a stem cell transplant.

This clonotype was observed many times. The gene calls are TRBV6-5 and TRBJ2-2; D tentatively fits TRBD1 or TRBD2 (7 bases each). Germline values: CDR1 MNHEY, CDR2 SVGAGI. This CDR3 has 16 residues. V was shortened by 9 bases and J by 5 bases, with 22 bases between the two germline ends. In DNA, the CDR3 is TGTGCCAGTCTTGCTCGGGGCAGGGGGGGAACCGGGGAGCTGTTTTTT. This gives the protein CASLARGRGGTGELFF.

A note on this clonotype: A much larger clone differs from this one at a single base, so this may be a read error. The chain employs TRBV4-3 and TRBJ2-3, with 9 bases that match TRBD2. This CDR3 has 19 residues. Germline assignment: CDR1 LGHNA and CDR2 YSLEER. V was pared by 0 bases and J by 6 bases, with 16 bases of the junction left unmatched. In DNA form, the CDR3 reads TGCGCCAGCAGCCAAGATCGTGCTAGCGGGGAAGGAGGTTTGGATACGCAGTATTTT. This encodes CASSQDRASGEGGLDTQYF.

This clonotype was picked up many times. V gene TRBV27 combines with J gene TRBJ2-7; 8 nucleotides match TRBD1. V gave up 5 bases and J gave up 0 bases; unmatched junction bases: 12. CDR1 is MNHEY and CDR2 is SMNVEV in the germline V gene (reference sequence). The CDR3 covers 17 residues. In DNA form, the CDR3 reads TGTGCCAGCAGTCCGGACAGGGAACCCTTAAGCTCCTACGAGCAGTACTTC. It encodes CASSPDREPLSSYEQYF.

Many counts were recorded for this clonotype. J is TRBJ1-2 and V is TRBV28; a possible D gene is TRBD1 (5 bases). CDR1 and CDR2 from the germline V gene are MDHEN and SYDVKM. The CDR3 totals 15 residues. V lost 0 bases and J lost 4, with 12 bases in between. The CDR3 is CASSLWAGQGYGYTF. The DNA for the CDR3 is TGTGCCAGCAGTTTATGGGCAGGGCAGGGCTATGGCTACACCTTC.

This clonotype was detected ten times or more. The rearrangement uses TRBV28 and TRBJ2-4, with unresolved D. CDR1 is MDHEN, CDR2 SYDVKM, per germline. The CDR3 has 10 amino acids. V was trimmed by 3 bases and J by 16 bases, leaving 10 bases between them. CDR3 residues: CASSFDKVYF. CDR3 bases: TGTGCCAGCAGTTTCGATAAAGTCTACTTC.

This clonotype was detected a few times. The genes are TRBV9 and TRBJ2-4, with 13 bases matching TRBD2. The CDR3 is 19 amino acids. With 4 bases clipped from V and 0 bases from J, the junction kept 10 bases outside the gene matches. Per the germline V gene, CDR1 is SGDLS and CDR2 is YYNGEE. The DNA of the CDR3 is TGTGCCAGCAGCCAAGGACTAGCGGGAGATCCGCTAGCCAAAAACATTCAGTACTTC. Translation: CASSQGLAGDPLAKNIQYF.

This clonotype was detected a few times. This chain links TRBV7-9 with TRBJ2-2; perhaps TRBD1 as D (6 bases). Germline-derived CDR1 and CDR2 are SEHNR and FQNEAQ (reference sequence). Trimming removed 3 bases from V and 7 bases from J, with 18 bases in between. The CDR3 loop spans 16 amino acids. CDR3 coding DNA: TGTGCCAGCAGCTTGGAGGTTGTCAGGGGCCGCGGGGAGCTGTTTTTT. This gives the protein CASSLEVVRGRGELFF.

There are many counts of this clonotype. The V call is TRBV12-3 or TRBV12-4, the J call TRBJ2-7; 7 nucleotides agree with TRBD1. The CDR3 covers 14 residues. With V trimmed by 5 bases and J by 2 bases, 6 bases remained unmatched. CDR3 bases: TGTGCCAGCAGTCCGTCGACAGGGACCTACGAGCAGTACTTC. Encoded protein: CASSPSTGTYEQYF.

This clonotype was found many times. This rearrangement joins TRBV20-1 to TRBJ2-1, with 11 nucleotides matching TRBD2. CDR1 and CDR2 (germline): DFQATT, SNEGSKA (reference sequence). The J segment lost 6 bases and the V segment lost 4 bases, leaving 11 bases of the junction unmatched. This CDR3 is 16 amino acids long. This CDR3 is CSANRLAGGPINEQFF. CDR3 sequence (DNA): TGCAGTGCTAACCGTCTAGCGGGAGGTCCAATCAATGAGCAGTTCTTC.